This T cell receptor beta chain was profiled in a study of T cells expressing NK-cell markers. For the study at large: Seven HCMV-seropositive donors and one seronegative donor made up the eight sequenced donors. Study-level findings and limits: HCMV specificity was not established for the expanded NKG2C+ T cell clones. NKG2C+ dominant clonotype frequencies in about 6 donors were roughly 1.0-7.5% of CD8+ T cells.

Remarks on this clonotype: The target antigen is unknown.

The CDR3 is made up of 14 amino acids. Germline-derived CDR1 and CDR2 are DFQATT and SNEGSKA (reference sequence). Reanalyzing the 5' RACE reads, TCRdb keeps one entry per CDR3 protein, without DNA. The sample spans some 300,000 distinct CDR3 sequences; the ten largest clones claim around 0.4%. The genes are TRBV20-1 and TRBJ1-6; TCRdb calls TRBD1, which cannot be checked without DNA. The specimen sequenced was blood T cells: a sorted CD56 or NKG2C T cell subset, CD4+ or CD8+ T cells, or bulk PBMC T cells (not recorded which). This receptor was identified in a young man in good health. The CDR3 loop reads CSARDPGRFSPLHF.